Listed here are 17 T cell receptor beta chains from one sample, sequenced in a study of shared clonotypes between healthy human individuals. Terminally differentiated effector memory CD45RA+ cells were excluded by CCR7 positive selection of CD45RO-negative cells. The repertoire was sequenced with immunoSEQ multiplex PCR; TCRdb's copy has only in-frame clones and lacks some. The sample contains just over 2,000,000 clones, roughly 95% of which appear only once. The specimen was naive CD8+ T cells sorted from blood. These receptors came from a man younger than 35 in good health.

Written as DNA, the CDR3 is TGCAGCGTTGTCAGGAGCCCCTACGAGCAGTACTTC. It codes for CSVVRSPYEQYF. This chain joins TRBV29-1 and TRBJ2-7; D not resolved. This CDR3 is 12 amino acids long. V lost 4 bases and J 2 bases, leaving 9 bases between the germline ends. Germline CDR1 and CDR2: SQVTM and ANQGSEA.

Notes on this clone: Relative to the germline gene, one junction end is altered; a read error may explain this. The rearrangement uses TRBV7-7 and TRBJ2-5; 9 bases match TRBD2. Per germline, CDR1 SSHAT and CDR2 FNYEAQ (reference sequence). The CDR3 totals 16 residues. This chain's CDR3 is CASSLDVSGGSETQYF. The CDR3 DNA is TGTGCTAGCAGCTTAGATGTTAGCGGGGGAAGTGAGACCCAGTACTTC.

J is TRBJ2-5 and V is TRBV6-5; the D gene is possibly TRBD2 (5 bases). V was clipped by 0 bases and J by 5 bases, with 16 bases between them. Germline values: CDR1 MNHEY, CDR2 SVGAGI. CDR3 size: 16 residues. CDR3 nucleotides: TGTGCCAGCAGTTACTCGAATGTTGAGGGCGCGGAGACCCAGTACTTC. It is translated as CASSYSNVEGAETQYF.

The chain uses TRBV10-1 and TRBJ2-7; weak D call: TRBD2 (5 bases). The V end was cut by 6 bases, the J end by 0 bases, with 12 bases between. Looked up from germline, CDR1 is WNHNN and CDR2 is SYGVQD (reference sequence). This CDR3 is built from 14 residues. The DNA of the CDR3 is TGCGCCAGCAGCCAGGACTCTAGCTCCTACGAGCAGTACTTC. This sequence encodes CASSQDSSSYEQYF.

The V and J genes are TRBV27 and TRBJ2-7; D is undetermined. The germline gives CDR1 MNHEY, CDR2 SMNVEV (reference sequence). V lost 5 bases and J lost 5, with 7 bases in between. The CDR3 loop spans 11 amino acids. CDR3 sequence: CASSPQHEQYF. The CDR3 bases are TGTGCCAGCAGTCCGCAACACGAGCAGTACTTC.

The gene calls are TRBV10-2 and TRBJ2-7; 8 bases line up with TRBD2. This CDR3 has 13 amino acids. Losses at the gene ends were 8 bases for V and 6 bases for J; bases not matched to a gene: 9. Germline loops: CDR1 WSHSY, CDR2 SAAADI. The DNA of the CDR3 is TGCGCCAGCGACGGGGGGGCTGATCCCGAGCAGTACTTC. Translated: CASDGGADPEQYF.

The J gene is TRBJ2-7, the V gene TRBV7-8, with D tentatively TRBD2 (5 bases). V was clipped by 8 bases and J by 0 bases, with 11 bases between them. The CDR3 is 13 amino acids. Looked up from germline, CDR1 is SGHVS and CDR2 is FQNEAQ. The CDR3 DNA sequence: TGTGCCAGCTCGGAAGGGAGCTCCTACGAGCAGTACTTC. Its protein is CASSEGSSYEQYF. The variable domain in full, completed from reference TRBV7-8 and TRBJ2-7, reads GAGVSQSPRYKVAKRGQDVALRCDPISGHVSLFWYQQALGQGPEFLTYFQNEAQLDKSGLPSDRFFAERPEGSVSTLKIQRTQQEDSAVYLCASSEGSSYEQYFGPGTRLTVT.

The chain carries TRBV28 and TRBJ1-1, with D perhaps matching TRBD1 (5 bases). Looked up from germline, CDR1 is MDHEN and CDR2 is SYDVKM. Trimming took off 6 bases at V and 1 base at J, with 12 bases between the two ends. The CDR3 is 14 residues long. CDR3 nucleotides: TGTGCCAGCAGCCCTGGGGGGGGGAACACTGAAGCTTTCTTT. It encodes CASSPGGGNTEAFF.

V and J are TRBV27 and TRBJ2-2, with 13 bases aligning to TRBD2. The junction had 2 bases not matched to a gene; V was cut back by 4 bases and J by 6 bases. The CDR3 has 15 amino acids. The germline V gene has CDR1 MNHEY and CDR2 SMNVEV (reference sequence). The CDR3 sequence is CASSWTSGSSGELFF. As DNA, the CDR3 is TGTGCCAGCAGTTGGACTAGCGGGAGTTCCGGGGAGCTGTTTTTT.

As for this clone: This specimen includes other DNA sequences encoding the same CDR3. The chain is built from TRBV2 and TRBJ1-2; possibly TRBD1 for D (5 bases). V gave up 5 bases and J gave up 6 bases, with 10 bases separating them. The CDR3 is 12 residues long. Per the germline V gene, CDR1 is SNHLY and CDR2 is FYNNEI. For the CDR3, the DNA is TGTGCCAGCAGTACCGGGACGAATGGCTACACCTTC. Its protein is CASSTGTNGYTF.

The chain has TRBV10-3 and TRBJ1-2, with D possibly TRBD1 on 6 matching bases. This CDR3 comprises 13 residues. Trimming took off 10 bases at V and 8 bases at J, with 20 bases between the two ends. CDR1 and CDR2 (germline): ENHRY, SYGVKD. The CDR3 region has the DNA TGTGCCACGGACAGCCCTCCAACGCGGGGCTACACCTTC. This sequence encodes CATDSPPTRGYTF.

The gene calls are TRBV28 and TRBJ1-3, with D possibly being TRBD1 (6 bases). Germline CDR1 MDHEN, CDR2 SYDVKM. V lost 3 bases, J lost 0 bases, and 9 bases lay in between. The CDR3 runs 15 residues. CDR3 protein: CASSFSDSSGNTIYF. For the CDR3, the DNA is TGTGCCAGCAGTTTCTCGGACAGCTCTGGAAACACCATATATTTT.

This clone appeared once. The J gene is TRBJ2-1, the V gene TRBV4-1; TRBD1 might be the D (5 bases). With 2 bases removed from V and 4 bases from J, the gap between germline ends came to 6 bases. Germline V lookup: CDR1 MGHRA, CDR2 YSYEKL. CDR3 length: 13 amino acids. CDR3 region: CASSQQGYNEQFF. The CDR3 nucleotides read TGCGCCAGCAGCCAACAGGGATACAATGAGCAGTTCTTC.

The chain employs TRBV30 and TRBJ2-1; 12 nucleotides agree with TRBD2. This CDR3 region has 15 residues. Per the germline V gene, CDR1 is GTSNPN and CDR2 is SVGIG (reference sequence). The junction had 1 base not matched to a gene; V was cut back by 2 bases and J by 2 bases. In DNA form, the CDR3 reads TGTGCCTGGAGTAGACTAGCGGGAGCCTACAATGAGCAGTTCTTC. Protein product: CAWSRLAGAYNEQFF.

The chain joins TRBV5-1 to TRBJ1-1; D is unclear. The CDR3 contains 18 residues. With 1 base removed from V and 1 base from J, the gap between germline ends came to 20 bases. Germline CDR1 and CDR2: SGHRS and YFSETQ. The CDR3 here is CASSLFQVRPSENTEAFF. CDR3 nucleotides: TGCGCCAGCAGCTTGTTTCAGGTTAGACCTAGTGAGAACACTGAAGCTTTCTTT.

This clone came up once. The V and J genes are TRBV2 and TRBJ2-7; D may correspond to TRBD1 or TRBD2 (5 bases each). Germline values: CDR1 SNHLY, CDR2 FYNNEI. Trimming pared 5 bases from V and 1 base from J, leaving 15 bases between. The CDR3 has 15 residues. CDR3 amino acids: CASSPAGTESYEQYF. The CDR3 coding sequence is TGTGCCAGCAGTCCCGCCGGGACCGAGTCCTACGAGCAGTACTTC.

The rearrangement uses TRBV4-1 and TRBJ2-3; maybe TRBD1 (7 bases). The germline V gene has CDR1 MGHRA and CDR2 YSYEKL. Trimming removed 5 bases from V and 4 bases from J, with 16 bases in between. The CDR3 is 15 residues long. As DNA, the CDR3 is TGCGCCAGCAGCGGGACAGAGGAGGGCGCAGATACGCAGTATTTT. Translation: CASSGTEEGADTQYF.